The subject of this entry is one T cell receptor (beta chain). Its specificity is unknown. Germline and junction disagree at one end, which may indicate a read error. These data belong to a study of tumor and adjacent non-tumor tissue in lung cancer. Study-level findings and limits: Normal lung showed higher cumulative top 100 clone frequency than tumor.

Three rounds of nested PCR, following a modified ARM-PCR protocol, produced the TCRbeta library. Each CDR3 protein gets one entry after TCRdb re-called the multiplex PCR reads with MiXCR. The repertoire holds 45,000 to 65,000 distinct CDR3 sequences, with roughly 69% as singletons. The template was RNA from unsorted bulk tissue. This non-tumor lung sample came from over 3 cm beyond the tumor edge. The CDR3 is made up of 13 amino acids. The chain carries TRBV12-3 or TRBV12-4 and TRBJ1-2, with D maybe TRBD1 (5 bases). This sequence originates from a woman in her sixties or seventies with non-small cell lung cancer. The sample taken for sequencing was distant non-tumor lung tissue. Here the CDR3 DNA reads TGTGACAGCAACGCCGGACAACCATCGGACTACACCTTC. This translates into CDSNAGQPSDYTF.